Each of the 9 T cell receptor beta chains below was sequenced from the same sample in a study of regulatory and conventional T cells in RAG deficiency. The sorted conventional CD4+ T cells were CD25-low and CD127-high, with genomic DNA sequenced. Assay used: immunoSEQ multiplex PCR; TCRdb lists only in-frame clones, some missing. The sample records about 30,000 clones, 96% being singletons. These data are also associated with another study on regulatory T cells. This second study says: The primer mix had 52 TRBV and 13 TRBJ primers.

The sequencing input was CD25- CD4+ T cells sorted from blood. The receptors here all came from a human donor in good health.

This clone was recorded once. The gene calls are TRBV5-5 and TRBJ1-1; perhaps TRBD1 as D (6 bases). The CDR3 runs to 16 residues. Germline lookup yields CDR1 SGHKS and CDR2 YYEKEE (reference sequence). V lost 0 bases, J lost 0 bases, and 12 bases lay in between. The CDR3 region is CASSLGWGPMNTEAFF. The CDR3 DNA is TGTGCCAGCAGCTTGGGTTGGGGGCCCATGAACACTGAAGCTTTCTTT.

The table lists this clone with a few counts. J is TRBJ1-3 and V is TRBV2; tentative D call: TRBD1 (5 bases). Germline CDR1 SNHLY, CDR2 FYNNEI. This CDR3 comprises 15 residues. V was clipped by 5 bases and J by 0 bases, with 11 bases between them. The CDR3 sequence is CASSRAGRSGNTIYF. The CDR3 bases are TGTGCCAGCAGTAGGGCAGGGCGCTCTGGAAACACCATATATTTT.

This chain links TRBV25-1 with TRBJ1-3, with 7 positions matching TRBD1. Losses at the gene ends were 1 base for V and 0 bases for J; bases not matched to a gene: 6. The germline CDR1 and CDR2 sequences are MGHDK and SYGVNS. CDR3 length equals 17 residues. The CDR3 sequence is CASSESGQVYSGNTIYF. CDR3 nucleotide sequence: TGTGCCAGCAGTGAATCCGGACAGGTTTACTCTGGAAACACCATATATTTT.

The chain employs TRBV7-2 and TRBJ2-3, with 7 bases fitting TRBD2. CDR3 length: 16 amino acids. The germline CDR1 and CDR2 sequences are SGHTA and FQGNSA. V gave up 5 bases and J gave up 1 base; unmatched junction bases: 9. CDR3 amino acids: CASSPRLARGTDTQYF. The CDR3 region has the DNA TGTGCCAGCAGCCCCAGACTAGCTAGAGGCACAGATACGCAGTATTTT.

The J gene is TRBJ1-5, the V gene TRBV28; tentative D call: TRBD1 (6 bases). The V end was cut by 4 bases, the J end by 2 bases, with 12 bases between. The CDR3 contains 15 residues. Germline V gene data show CDR1 as MDHEN and CDR2 as SYDVKM. CDR3: CASSSPSGGNQPQHF. The CDR3 bases are TGTGCCAGCAGTTCCCCATCAGGGGGCAATCAGCCCCAGCATTTT.

This chain uses TRBV29-1 with TRBJ1-1, with a possible D match to TRBD1 (6 bases). The V end was cut by 4 bases, the J end by 2 bases, with 11 bases between. The germline CDR1 and CDR2 sequences are SQVTM and ANQGSEA. CDR3 length: 13 amino acids. The CDR3 DNA reads TGCAGCGTTGGTTCCAGGGGAAACACTGAAGCTTTCTTT. It encodes CSVGSRGNTEAFF. Full variable domain (remainder filled in from reference TRBV29-1 and TRBJ1-1): SAVISQKPSRDICQRGTSLTIQCQVDSQVTMMFWYRQQPGQSLTLIATANQGSEATYESGFVIDKFPISRPNLTFSTLTVSNMSPEDSSIYLCSVGSRGNTEAFFGQGTRLTVV.

The chain couples TRBV2 to TRBJ2-5, with TRBD1 matching over 9 bases. This CDR3 is built from 14 residues. Germline CDR1 is SNHLY and CDR2 is FYNNEI. V was clipped by 8 bases and J by 3 bases; unmatched bases: 7. The CDR3 DNA is TGTGCCAGCCGCAGGGGACAGGGAAAAGAGACCCAGTACTTC. It yields the protein CASRRGQGKETQYF.

The CDR3, as DNA: TGCAGTGCTAGCACAGACTATGGCTACACCTTC. As protein: CSASTDYGYTF. The chain uses TRBV20-1 and TRBJ1-2; D is ambiguous. The CDR3 covers 11 residues. Germline V CDR1 and CDR2: DFQATT, SNEGSKA (reference sequence). With 3 bases removed from V and 3 bases from J, the gap between germline ends came to 5 bases.

This chain links TRBV25-1 with TRBJ2-2, with D possibly TRBD1 on 6 matching bases. Germline CDR1 MGHDK, CDR2 SYGVNS. The V end was cut by 5 bases, the J end by 2 bases, with 12 bases between. The length of the CDR3 is 15 residues. The CDR3 reads CASSTGQTNTGELFF. The CDR3 region has the DNA TGTGCCAGCAGTACTGGACAGACCAACACCGGGGAGCTGTTTTTT.